This T cell receptor beta chain comes out of a study of shared clonotypes between healthy human individuals. About the study: A couple of female and a few male donors aged 18 to 49 were enrolled. Study conclusions and caveats: Researchers found naive subsets generally carried larger estimated richness than memory subsets. Shared across a few donors were around 5% of the naive CD4 clonotypes.

Remarks on this clone: What it binds is unknown.

CDR3 length equals 13 residues. The germline V gene encodes CDR1 SGHTA and CDR2 FQGNSA. Trimming took off 3 bases at V and 7 bases at J, with 12 bases between the two ends. In the naive CD8 group, cells lacked CD45RO and were positively selected for CCR7, so terminally differentiated effector memory CD45RA+ cells were left out. Each replicate PCR on the sorted subsets used about 0.2 ug DNA (around 30,000 T cell genomes). Assay: immunoSEQ multiplex PCR; the TCRdb copy retains only in-frame clones and omits some. This sample has roughly 2,000,000 clones, with around 96% found just once. This TCR came from a man between 18 and 29 years old in good health. Specimen: naive CD8+ T cells sorted from blood. The chain is built from TRBV7-2 and TRBJ1-1; D is uncertain. CDR3 nucleotide sequence: TGTGCCAGCAGCTTGATCCTATCGGGTGAAGCTTTCTTT. Translating gives CASSLILSGEAFF.